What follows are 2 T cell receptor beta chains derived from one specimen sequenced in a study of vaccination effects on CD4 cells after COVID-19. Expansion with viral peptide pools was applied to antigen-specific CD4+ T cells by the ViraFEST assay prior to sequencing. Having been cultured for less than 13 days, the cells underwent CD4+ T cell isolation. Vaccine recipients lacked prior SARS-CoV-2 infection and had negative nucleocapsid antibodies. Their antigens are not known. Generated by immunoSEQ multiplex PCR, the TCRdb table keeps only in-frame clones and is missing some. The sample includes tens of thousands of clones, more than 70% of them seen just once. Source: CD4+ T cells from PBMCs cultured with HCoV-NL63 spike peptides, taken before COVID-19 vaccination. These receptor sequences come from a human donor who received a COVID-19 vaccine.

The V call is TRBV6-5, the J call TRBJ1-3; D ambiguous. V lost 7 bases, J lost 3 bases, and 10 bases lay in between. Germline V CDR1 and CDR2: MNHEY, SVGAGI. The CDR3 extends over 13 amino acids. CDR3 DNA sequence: TGTGCCAGCATGTGGGTACGTGGAAACACCATATATTTT. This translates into CASMWVRGNTIYF.

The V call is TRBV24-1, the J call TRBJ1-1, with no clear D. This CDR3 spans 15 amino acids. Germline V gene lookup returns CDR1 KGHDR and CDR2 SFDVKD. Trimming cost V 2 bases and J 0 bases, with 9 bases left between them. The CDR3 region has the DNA TGTGCCACCAGTGATTCTGGGTCCTTGAACACTGAAGCTTTCTTT. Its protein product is CATSDSGSLNTEAFF.